This T cell receptor (beta chain) is drawn from a study of tumor-infiltrating lymphocytes in primary liver carcinoma. Study at large: Donors underwent surgery for histopathologically diagnosed primary liver carcinoma. The five patients, who were men and women, ranged in age from 30 to 69 years.

Trimming took 2 bases from V and 4 from J, leaving 14 bases between them. The CDR3 runs to 15 residues. Germline values: CDR1 MNHEY, CDR2 SVGAGI. Study-level results: CD8+ and CD4+ repertoires went uncompared, the samples being bulk unsorted. Blood trailed tumors significantly in top-250-clone fraction (p = 0.039).

In the case of this clonotype: What it binds is not known. A much larger clone differs by one base, so this may be a read error. No conserved phenylalanine or tryptophan is present at the end of the CDR3, so a read error is the likely explanation.

Unsorted whole blood supplied the blood RNA, and germline DNA was isolated too. Constant-region priming of 500 ng total RNA yielded TCR beta cDNA. Employing slightly modified ARM-PCR, three nested multiplex PCR rounds were run, and these gave rise to the TCR beta libraries. The two initial PCR rounds, nine to eleven cycles each, used TRBV1-TRBV30 forward and C-beta reverse primers. TCRdb itself ran the multiplex PCR reads through MiXCR, one entry per CDR3 protein. This table holds fewer than 400,000 distinct CDR3 sequences, about 50% found once. Material: peripheral blood. This clonotype was sampled from a woman in her twenties or thirties with primary liver carcinoma and hepatitis B virus infection. The chain carries TRBV6-5 and TRBJ1-1, with D tentatively TRBD1 (6 bases). The CDR3 is CASSYAGGSITEAFY. Written as DNA, the CDR3 is TGTGCCAGCAGTTACGCCGGGGGCTCGATCACTGAAGCTTTCTAT.